The table lists the clone carrying this T cell receptor (beta chain) with many counts. What it binds is unknown. This specimen comes from a study of blood T cells in healthy people across ages. It was with a sample-barcoded 5' primer and a J-beta primer mix that a second PCR of about 7 to 12 cycles was run. TCRdb re-called the 5' RACE reads with MiXCR, one entry per CDR3 protein. The data show roughly 800,000 distinct CDR3 sequences, with 58% seen just once and 22% held by the top ten. Study-wide points: Donor CMV status was unknown, possibly confounding expanded clonotype changes.

Individuals who donated were healthy Caucasians from Russia aged roughly 6 to 90. Total RNA extraction produced at least 5.5 micrograms (per sample) for the study. The germline V gene encodes CDR1 MNHEY and CDR2 SVGAGI. The CDR3 spans 13 residues. The V end was cut by 5 bases, the J end by 4 bases, with 10 bases between. Source material: blood. This sequence joins TRBV6-5 and TRBJ2-3; tentative D call: TRBD1 (5 bases). The TCR originated in a man aged 25-45 years in good health. The CDR3 is CASSRGLADTQYF. The CDR3 DNA reads as TGTGCCAGCAGTAGGGGTCTTGCAGATACGCAGTATTTT.